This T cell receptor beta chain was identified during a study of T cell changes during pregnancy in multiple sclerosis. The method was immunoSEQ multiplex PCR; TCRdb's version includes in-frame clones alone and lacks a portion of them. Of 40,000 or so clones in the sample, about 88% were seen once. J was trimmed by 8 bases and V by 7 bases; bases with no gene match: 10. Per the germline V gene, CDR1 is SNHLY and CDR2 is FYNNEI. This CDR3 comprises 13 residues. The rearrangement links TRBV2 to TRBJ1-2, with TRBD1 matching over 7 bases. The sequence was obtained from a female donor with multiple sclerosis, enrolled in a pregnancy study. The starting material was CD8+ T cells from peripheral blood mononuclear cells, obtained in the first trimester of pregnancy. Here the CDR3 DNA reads TGTGCCAGCATCGGTCCCAGGGGGAGAGGCTACACCTTC. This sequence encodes CASIGPRGRGYTF.